This TCR beta chain came from a study of CD8+ T cells in alopecia areata. This clone was seen a handful of times. Treatment in this sample: oral pan-JAK inhibitor, 5-10 mg twice daily. Extracted from the samples, RNA was reverse transcribed into cDNA to serve as the sequencing template. Using immunoSEQ multiplex PCR, the repertoire was profiled, and TCRdb retains in-frame clones only, with some absent. The sample gives 150,000 to 200,000 clones, around 64% of which show up once; about 1.3% is in the top ten. CDR3 length: 15 amino acids. Per the germline V gene, CDR1 is SGHTA and CDR2 is FQGTGA. V lost 3 bases and J lost 4, with 12 bases in between.

This rearrangement joins TRBV7-3 to TRBJ2-2, with D tentatively TRBD2 (6 bases). The material sequenced was CD4+ T cells sorted from blood, taken between weeks 49 and 50, from a patient treated with tofacitinib. The sequence was obtained from a human donor with alopecia areata. The chain's CDR3 is CASSLRELGTGELFF. The CDR3, as DNA: TGTGCCAGCAGCTTGCGGGAATTAGGCACCGGGGAGCTGTTTTTT. The full variable domain, its missing parts supplied by reference TRBV7-3 and TRBJ2-2, is GAGVSQTPSNKVTEKGKYVELRCDPISGHTALYWYRQSLGQGPEFLIYFQGTGAADDSGLPNDRFFAVRPEGSVSTLKIQRTERGDSAVYLCASSLRELGTGELFFGEGSRLTVL.